This is a list of T cell receptor beta chains from one sample in a study of T-cell reconstitution after alpha-beta-depleted transplantation in children. From the PCR reads, TCRdb called clonotypes with MiXCR, one entry per CDR3 protein. The table shows 500,000 or so distinct CDR3 sequences, with 30% to 35% occurring only once. This specimen was PBMCs from the stem cell graft donor, taken from the stem cell graft. These receptors originate from a human donor who donated a stem cell graft to a child with aplastic anemia. CDR3s include the opening cysteine and the closing phenylalanine or tryptophan.

>TRBV7-8|13
CASSLIRGDEQFF
>TRBV29-1|13
CSVEETTSNEQFF
>TRBV5-6|14
CATDQAGRRNEQFF
>TRBV5-1|15
CASSVDLFTYNEQFF
>TRBV20-1|14
CSARGRFRGTEAFF
>TRBV6-5|19
CASSYDASGRASDQETQYF
>TRBV20-1|10
CSQRDSSAFF
>TRBV29-1|15
CSVQPDRGPFYGYTF
>TRBV18|15
CASSPPAGAGTEAFF
>TRBV20-1|13
CSAKGPNTDTQYF
>TRBV6-5|14
CASSSTGSYNEQFF
>TRBV19|14
CASSRDRVDQPQHF
>TRBV19|12
CASNHRGTEAFF
>TRBV7-9|16
CASSLALAVGYNEQFF
>TRBV12-3/TRBV12-4|15
CASRHRDRGRSEQFF
>TRBV6-1|15
CASRIGQAYGGPQHF
>TRBV28|16
CASSSRTELPTDTQYF
>TRBV7-2|15
CASSRSGRGYNEQFF
>TRBV12-3/TRBV12-4|14
CASSMGRREDIQYF
>TRBV18|15
CASSRDRDSNQPQHF
>TRBV5-4|14
CASSFVGNNNEQFF
>TRBV7-9|14
CASSLSLGTDTQYF
>TRBV29-1|12
CSASLANQEQFF
>TRBV12-3/TRBV12-4|16
CASTPGLAGMADTQYF
>TRBV21-1|12
CASSKGGGQAFF
>TRBV12-3/TRBV12-4|15
CASRGTGSNTGELFF
>TRBV29-1|12
CSVDLQTNGYTF
>TRBV6-2/TRBV6-3|15
CASSLFHRGPGEQFF
>TRBV20-1|14
CSARTSGREYEQYF
>TRBV20-1|13
CSARDISYNEQFF
>TRBV20-1|17
CSARFGTSGRGAYEQYF
>TRBV29-1|13
CSVLNYAQETQYF
>TRBV5-1|16
CASSSQPAGSVTKLFF
>TRBV7-2|16
CASSLAQAGGQETQYF
>TRBV12-3/TRBV12-4|15
CASSLLAGEEETQYF
>TRBV6-1|14
CASRAGLSSYEQYF
>TRBV29-1|13
CSVEPGSYNEQFF
>TRBV5-1|15
CASSLEGDSYNEQFF
>TRBV20-1|15
CSAGLGPGTGNEQFF
>TRBV7-7|13
CASSTGTNQPQHF
>TRBV5-4|15
CASSFVKGSYNEQFF
>TRBV6-1|16
CASSEAWESLSYGYTF
>TRBV12-3/TRBV12-4|14
CASSFGGRARKLFF
>TRBV20-1|13
CSAGLAGQETQYF
>TRBV13|14
CASSPMGRADTQYF
>TRBV11-3|15
CASSLEGDPYNEQFF
>TRBV20-1|13
CSARDRRNYEQYF
>TRBV7-3|13
CASSLTPNTEAFF
>TRBV20-1|16
CSALPGDLTRGETQYF
>TRBV12-3/TRBV12-4|15
CASSLELTSGNTIYF
>TRBV6-2/TRBV6-3|16
CASSYGGAGGPNEQFF
>TRBV5-1|15
CASSPFSGTSSEQYF
>TRBV10-3|15
CAISSSAEFDTEAFF
>TRBV6-5|15
CASSYVRGLNTEAFF
>TRBV20-1|18
CSARDRLRGRGMKDTQYF
>TRBV4-3|17
CASSQDGGRGSGNTIYF
>TRBV7-2|15
CASSWSAGSNEKLFF